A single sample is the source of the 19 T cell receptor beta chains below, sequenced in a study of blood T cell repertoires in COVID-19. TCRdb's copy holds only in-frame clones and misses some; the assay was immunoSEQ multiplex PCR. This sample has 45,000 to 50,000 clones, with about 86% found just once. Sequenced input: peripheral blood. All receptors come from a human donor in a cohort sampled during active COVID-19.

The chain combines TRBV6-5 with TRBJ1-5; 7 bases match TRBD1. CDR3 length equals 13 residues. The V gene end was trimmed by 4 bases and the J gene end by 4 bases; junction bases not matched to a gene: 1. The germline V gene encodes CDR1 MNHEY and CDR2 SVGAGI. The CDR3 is CASSWDSNQPQHF. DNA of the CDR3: TGTGCCAGCAGTTGGGACAGTAATCAGCCCCAGCATTTT.

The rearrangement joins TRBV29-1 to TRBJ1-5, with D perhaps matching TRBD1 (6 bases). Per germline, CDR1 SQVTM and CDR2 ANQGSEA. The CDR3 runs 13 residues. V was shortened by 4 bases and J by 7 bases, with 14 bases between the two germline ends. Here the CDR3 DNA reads TGCAGCGTTGGGGCGGGGGGCGAGCAGCCCCAGCATTTT. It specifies CSVGAGGEQPQHF.

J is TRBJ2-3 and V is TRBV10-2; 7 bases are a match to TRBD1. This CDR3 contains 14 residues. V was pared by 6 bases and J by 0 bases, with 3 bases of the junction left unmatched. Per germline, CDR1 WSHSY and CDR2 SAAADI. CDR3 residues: CASRETGSTDTQYF. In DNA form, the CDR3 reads TGCGCCAGCAGAGAGACAGGGAGCACAGATACGCAGTATTTT.

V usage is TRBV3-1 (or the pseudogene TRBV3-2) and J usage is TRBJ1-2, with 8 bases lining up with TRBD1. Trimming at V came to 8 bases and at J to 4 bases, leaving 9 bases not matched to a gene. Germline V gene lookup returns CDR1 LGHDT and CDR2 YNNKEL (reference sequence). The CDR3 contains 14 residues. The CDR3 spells CASRRGTGSYGYTF. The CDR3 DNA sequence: TGTGCCAGCCGCCGCGGGACAGGATCCTATGGCTACACCTTC.

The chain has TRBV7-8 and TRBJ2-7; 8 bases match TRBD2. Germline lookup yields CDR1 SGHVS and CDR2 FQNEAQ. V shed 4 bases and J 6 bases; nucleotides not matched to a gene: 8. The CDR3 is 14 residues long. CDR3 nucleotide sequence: TGTGCCAGCAGCTCCGGGACTAGGGTCAGCGAGCAGTACTTC. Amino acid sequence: CASSSGTRVSEQYF.

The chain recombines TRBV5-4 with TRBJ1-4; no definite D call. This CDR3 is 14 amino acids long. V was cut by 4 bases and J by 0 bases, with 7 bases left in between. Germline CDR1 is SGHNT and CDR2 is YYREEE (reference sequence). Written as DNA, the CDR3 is TGTGCCAGCAGCCAGACTCCAACTAATGAAAAACTGTTTTTT. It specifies CASSQTPTNEKLFF.

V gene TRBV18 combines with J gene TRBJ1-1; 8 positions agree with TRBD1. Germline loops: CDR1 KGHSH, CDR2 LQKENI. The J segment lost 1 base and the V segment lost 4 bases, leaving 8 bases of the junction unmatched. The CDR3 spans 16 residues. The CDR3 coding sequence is TGTGCCAGCTCACAACTGTCAGGGGGCACGAACACTGAAGCTTTCTTT. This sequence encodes CASSQLSGGTNTEAFF.

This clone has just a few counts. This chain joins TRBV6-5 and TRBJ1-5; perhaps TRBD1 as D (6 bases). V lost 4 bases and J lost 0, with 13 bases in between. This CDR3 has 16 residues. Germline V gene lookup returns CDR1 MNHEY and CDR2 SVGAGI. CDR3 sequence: CASSSERTVSNQPQHF. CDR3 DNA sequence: TGTGCCAGCAGTTCCGAGCGGACAGTTAGCAATCAGCCCCAGCATTTT.

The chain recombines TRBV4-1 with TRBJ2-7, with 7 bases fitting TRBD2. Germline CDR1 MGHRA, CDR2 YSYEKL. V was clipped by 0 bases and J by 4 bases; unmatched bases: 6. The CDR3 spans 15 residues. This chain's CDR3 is CASSQDRAGVYEQYF. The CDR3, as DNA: TGCGCCAGCAGCCAAGATCGGGCGGGGGTGTACGAGCAGTACTTC.

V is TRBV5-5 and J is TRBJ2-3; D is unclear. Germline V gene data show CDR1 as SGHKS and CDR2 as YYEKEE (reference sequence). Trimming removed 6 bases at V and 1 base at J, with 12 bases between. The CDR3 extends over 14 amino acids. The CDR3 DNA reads TGTGCCAGCATTCCCACCTCGGGCACAGATACGCAGTATTTT. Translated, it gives CASIPTSGTDTQYF.

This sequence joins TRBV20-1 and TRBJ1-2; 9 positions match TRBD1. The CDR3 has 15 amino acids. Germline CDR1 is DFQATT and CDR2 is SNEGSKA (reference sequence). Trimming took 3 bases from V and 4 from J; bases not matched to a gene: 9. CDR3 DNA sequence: TGCAGTGCTAGTAGGCGAACAGGGGGCGTCTATGGCTACACCTTC. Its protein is CSASRRTGGVYGYTF.

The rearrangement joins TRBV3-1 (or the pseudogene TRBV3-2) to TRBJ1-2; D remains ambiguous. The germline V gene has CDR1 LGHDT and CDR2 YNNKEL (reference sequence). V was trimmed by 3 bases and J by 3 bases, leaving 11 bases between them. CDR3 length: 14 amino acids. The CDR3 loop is CASSHSGSYYGYTF. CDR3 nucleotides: TGTGCCAGCAGCCACTCCGGGTCGTACTATGGCTACACCTTC.

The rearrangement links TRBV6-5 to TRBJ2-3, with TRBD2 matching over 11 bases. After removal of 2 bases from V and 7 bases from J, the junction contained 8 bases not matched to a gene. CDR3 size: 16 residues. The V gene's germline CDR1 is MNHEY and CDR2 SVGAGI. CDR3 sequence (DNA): TGTGCCAGCAGTTACGATAGCGGGGGGGCGGCAAATACGCAGTATTTT. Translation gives CASSYDSGGAANTQYF.

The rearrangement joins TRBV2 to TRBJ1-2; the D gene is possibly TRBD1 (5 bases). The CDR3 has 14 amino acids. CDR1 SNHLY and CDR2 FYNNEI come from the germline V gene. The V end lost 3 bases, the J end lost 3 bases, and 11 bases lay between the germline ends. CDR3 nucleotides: TGTGCCAGCAGTGAGGTGGGGACTCACTATGGCTACACCTTC. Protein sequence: CASSEVGTHYGYTF.

This CDR3 is CASSPSRGEYNEQFF. The CDR3 DNA follows: TGTGCCAGCAGCCCCTCCAGGGGGGAATACAATGAGCAGTTCTTC. The V call is TRBV3-1 (or the pseudogene TRBV3-2), the J call TRBJ2-1; possible D gene TRBD1, 7 bases. V was pared by 4 bases and J by 4 bases, with 14 bases between. CDR3 size: 15 residues. Germline CDR1 is LGHDT and CDR2 is YNNKEL (reference sequence).

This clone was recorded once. The CDR3 is CASSAFSGGTGELFF. The CDR3 DNA reads TGTGCCAGCAGCGCCTTTAGCGGGGGCACCGGGGAGCTGTTTTTT. This sequence joins TRBV9 and TRBJ2-2; 9 positions agree with TRBD2. Unmatched junction bases numbered 4, after V lost 3 bases and J lost 4 bases. Per germline, CDR1 SGDLS and CDR2 YYNGEE. The CDR3 totals 15 residues. Combining the CDR3 with reference TRBV9 and TRBJ2-2 gives the whole variable domain DSGVTQTPKHLITATGQRVTLRCSPRSGDLSVYWYQQSLDQGLQFLIQYYNGEERAKGNILERFSAQQFPDLHSELNLSSLELGDSALYFCASSAFSGGTGELFFGEGSRLTVL.

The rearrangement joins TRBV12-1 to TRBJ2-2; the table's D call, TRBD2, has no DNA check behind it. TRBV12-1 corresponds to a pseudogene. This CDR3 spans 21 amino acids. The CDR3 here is CASSPGQVRVTSGPNTGELFF. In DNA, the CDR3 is TGTGCCAGCAGCCCCGGACAGGTTAGGGTGACTAGCGGGCCGAACACCGGGGAGCTGTTTTTT.

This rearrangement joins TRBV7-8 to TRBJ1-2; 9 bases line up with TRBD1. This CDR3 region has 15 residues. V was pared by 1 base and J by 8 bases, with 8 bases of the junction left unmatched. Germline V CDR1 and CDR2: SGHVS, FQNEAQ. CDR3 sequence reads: CASSLELQGAGGYTF. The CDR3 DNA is TGTGCCAGCAGCTTAGAACTACAGGGGGCCGGCGGCTACACCTTC.

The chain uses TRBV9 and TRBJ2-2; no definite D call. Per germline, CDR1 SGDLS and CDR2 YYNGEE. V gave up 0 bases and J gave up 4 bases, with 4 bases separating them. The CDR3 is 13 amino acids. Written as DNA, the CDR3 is TGTGCCAGCAGCGTAGCCGGCACCGGGGAGCTGTTTTTT. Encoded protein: CASSVAGTGELFF.